This TCR beta chain comes out of a study of shared T cell receptors in the human thymus. Here immunoSEQ multiplex PCR was the method, and the copy in TCRdb shows in-frame clones only, minus some. There are about 730,000 clones in the sample; around 85% occur only once, and under 0.012% lies in the top ten. The same data also contributed to another study, on human thymus T cells.

The source is a girl under two years old with a congenital heart defect. Sequenced sample: thymocytes.

CDR3 sequence: CASGKGTLDTRGSPLHF. The CDR3 DNA follows: TGTGCCAGCGGAAAGGGGACACTCGACACCCGTGGTTCACCCCTCCACTTT. J is TRBJ1-6 and V is TRBV11-2, with TRBD1 as a possible D gene (6 bases). Germline loops: CDR1 SGHAT, CDR2 FQNNGV. The V gene lost 8 bases and the J gene lost 9 bases, with 26 bases spanning the gap. This CDR3 region has 17 residues.